This passage covers 4 T cell receptor beta chains from one sample sequenced in a study of CD8+ T cells in alopecia areata. Sequencing used cDNA as its template, made by extracting RNA and reverse transcribing it. Clones were sequenced by immunoSEQ multiplex PCR, and TCRdb holds only the in-frame ones, with some missing. Of 150,000 to 200,000 clones detected, roughly 65% appear once; the ten largest clones hold roughly 0.99%. Treatment meaning: oral pan-JAK inhibitor, 5-10 mg twice daily. The specimen comprised CD4+ T cells sorted from blood, sampled at week 4, from a patient treated with tofacitinib. The receptors here all came from a human donor with alopecia areata.

V and J are TRBV5-1 and TRBJ2-1; 13 bases match TRBD2. The CDR3 runs to 14 residues. Losses at the gene ends were 5 bases for V and 11 bases for J; bases not matched to a gene: 7. Germline V lookup: CDR1 SGHRS, CDR2 YFSETQ. The CDR3 nucleotides read TGCGCCAGCAGTCCGGGACTAGCGGGGACCAAGCAGTTCTTC. This encodes CASSPGLAGTKQFF.

This clone was seen a handful of times. The chain recombines TRBV29-1 with TRBJ2-2, with D unresolved. Germline CDR1 reads SQVTM; CDR2 reads ANQGSEA. There are 12 residues in the CDR3. V was clipped by 4 bases and J by 4 bases, with 7 bases between them. The CDR3 DNA follows: TGCAGCGTTGGTATAGGCACCGGGGAGCTGTTTTTT. This translates into CSVGIGTGELFF.

J is TRBJ2-1 and V is TRBV15; D call uncertain. The CDR3 length is 14 residues. Trimming stripped 0 bases from V and 7 bases from J, with 10 bases between. Germline lookup yields CDR1 LNHNV and CDR2 YYDKDF (reference sequence). CDR3 DNA: TGTGCCACCAGCAGAGAAAGGTGGGCTAATGAGCAGTTCTTC. Amino acid sequence: CATSRERWANEQFF.

This clone was found many times. This chain joins TRBV5-6 and TRBJ1-5; D is possibly TRBD1 (6 bases). Germline CDR1 is SGHDT and CDR2 is YYEEEE. This CDR3 region has 18 residues. V lost 5 bases to trimming and J lost 0 bases, with 21 bases between them. The DNA for the CDR3 is TGTGCCAGCAGTCGCGGACTTCCGGGGGCCTATAGCAATCAGCCCCAGCATTTT. As protein: CASSRGLPGAYSNQPQHF.